These 23 T cell receptor beta chains originate from one sample sequenced in a study of early T cells in non-severe SARS-CoV-2 infection. TCRdb redid the calling of the 5' RACE reads with MiXCR, one entry per CDR3 protein. The sample lists 50,000 to 65,000 distinct CDR3 sequences; over 20% were seen once. The sequenced sample was whole blood, obtained at baseline. The receptors originated from an adult who was a healthcare worker with PCR-confirmed SARS-CoV-2 infection or an uninfected control (not recorded which).

The J gene is TRBJ2-3, the V gene TRBV7-8; maybe TRBD2 (6 bases). Between the trimmed V and J ends, which lost 0 bases and 0 bases, there was a span of 7 bases. This CDR3 is 15 amino acids long. The germline CDR1 and CDR2 sequences are SGHVS and FQNEAQ. This chain's CDR3 is CASSLAGGSTDTQYF. The CDR3 coding sequence is TGTGCCAGCAGCTTAGCTGGGGGGAGCACAGATACGCAGTATTTT.

In DNA, the CDR3 is TGTGCCCACCGACAGAACACTGAAGCTTTCTTT. Protein product: CAHRQNTEAFF. The chain carries TRBV30 and TRBJ1-1; D is undetermined. Trimming pared 8 bases from V and 1 base from J, leaving 8 bases between. This CDR3 is 11 amino acids long. Germline lookup yields CDR1 GTSNPN and CDR2 SVGIG (reference sequence).

V usage is TRBV7-9 and J usage is TRBJ2-3, with TRBD2 matching 8 bases. Germline V lookup: CDR1 SEHNR, CDR2 FQNEAQ (reference sequence). The CDR3 is 14 residues long. J was trimmed by 5 bases and V by 2 bases; bases with no gene match: 3. DNA of the CDR3: TGTGCCAGCAGCTTAACAACTAGCGGAGATACGCAGTATTTT. Residues: CASSLTTSGDTQYF.

The chain employs TRBV14 and TRBJ1-6; D gene ambiguous. V lost 3 bases to trimming and J lost 0 bases, with 15 bases between them. The CDR3 spans 18 residues. CDR1 and CDR2 from the germline V gene are SGHDN and FVKESK. The CDR3 DNA sequence: TGTGCCAGCAGCCAGGGCGAGGGAAGAAGCTCCTATAATTCACCCCTCCACTTT. This translates into CASSQGEGRSSYNSPLHF.

This clonotype came up a few times. CDR3 nucleotide sequence: TGTGCCAGCAAGGAACAGTCGCGAGAGACGAGCGAAGCTTTCTTT. It is translated as CASKEQSRETSEAFF. This rearrangement joins TRBV5-4 to TRBJ1-1; D is uncertain. V lost 6 bases and J 8 bases, leaving 23 bases between the germline ends. Germline V CDR1 and CDR2: SGHNT, YYREEE (reference sequence). CDR3 length equals 15 residues.

The gene calls are TRBV12-3 or TRBV12-4 and TRBJ2-2, with D possibly TRBD1 on 5 matching bases. The V end lost 3 bases, the J end lost 1 base, and 6 bases lay between the germline ends. There are 14 residues in the CDR3. For the CDR3, the DNA is TGTGCCAGCAGTTTCCAGGGGAACACCGGGGAGCTGTTTTTT. This sequence encodes CASSFQGNTGELFF.

This clonotype was detected ten times or more. This chain links TRBV7-9 with TRBJ2-5; 9 bases are shared with TRBD1. Per the germline V gene, CDR1 is SEHNR and CDR2 is FQNEAQ (reference sequence). V gave up 7 bases and J gave up 7 bases; unmatched junction bases: 13. The CDR3 consists of 15 residues. In DNA form, the CDR3 reads TGTGCCAGCACGCCGGGACAGGGAAGTTCTGGGACCCAGTACTTC. Translating gives CASTPGQGSSGTQYF.

This clonotype was observed a few times. The chain combines TRBV20-1 with TRBJ1-6; the match to TRBD1 covers 10 bases. V dropped 4 bases and J dropped 7; count of bases not matched to a gene: 7. Germline-derived CDR1 and CDR2 are DFQATT and SNEGSKA (reference sequence). The CDR3 runs 15 residues. CDR3 coding DNA: TGCAGTGCTAAACAGCCGGGACAGGGGAATTCACCCCTCCACTTT. Its protein product is CSAKQPGQGNSPLHF.

In its sample, this clonotype was seen a few times. The chain has TRBV15 and TRBJ2-1; TRBD2 matches 9 bases. The CDR3 is made up of 14 amino acids. The J segment lost 9 bases and the V segment lost 7 bases, leaving 10 bases of the junction unmatched. Looked up from germline, CDR1 is LNHNV and CDR2 is YYDKDF (reference sequence). DNA of the CDR3: TGTGCCACCACCGCAGCGGGGGGTATCATTGAGCAGTTCTTC. Its protein is CATTAAGGIIEQFF.

V gene TRBV10-3 combines with J gene TRBJ1-4, with 9 bases lining up with TRBD1. Germline V CDR1 and CDR2: ENHRY, SYGVKD. This CDR3 region has 15 residues. V lost 10 bases and J lost 7; bases outside the gene matches: 13. For the CDR3, the DNA is TGTGCCACCCTACCCGGGACAGGGTTAGTTGAAAAACTGTTTTTT. Translation gives CATLPGTGLVEKLFF.

This clonotype was counted many times. The chain employs TRBV7-9 and TRBJ1-5; D is unclear. V lost 1 base and J 5 bases, leaving 3 bases between the germline ends. Germline loops: CDR1 SEHNR, CDR2 FQNEAQ (reference sequence). The CDR3 has 12 residues. The CDR3 reads CASSLEDQPQHF. The CDR3 DNA reads TGTGCCAGCAGCTTAGAAGATCAGCCCCAGCATTTT.

This clonotype was seen more than once but under ten times. This chain connects TRBV5-1 to TRBJ2-7; 7 bases map to TRBD1. From germline, CDR1 is SGHRS and CDR2 YFSETQ. V was clipped by 3 bases and J by 3 bases; unmatched bases: 6. The CDR3 has 14 amino acids. The CDR3 reads CASSSGTEYYEQYF. The CDR3 DNA reads as TGCGCCAGCAGCTCCGGGACAGAATACTACGAGCAGTACTTC. The full variable domain, rest sourced from reference TRBV5-1 and TRBJ2-7, is KAGVTQTPRYLIKTRGQQVTLSCSPISGHRSVSWYQQTPGQGLQFLFEYFSETQRNKGNFPGRFSGRQFSNSRSEMNVSTLELGDSALYLCASSSGTEYYEQYFGPGTRLTVT.

The chain couples TRBV5-1 to TRBJ2-7, with a possible D match to TRBD1 (6 bases). CDR3 length: 15 amino acids. V was trimmed by 4 bases and J by 4 bases, leaving 18 bases between them. Looked up from germline, CDR1 is SGHRS and CDR2 is YFSETQ. The CDR3 DNA follows: TGCGCCAGCAGCCTTGGACAGAACGTGCCTTACGAGCAGTACTTC. It codes for CASSLGQNVPYEQYF.

This clonotype was counted between two and nine times. The J gene is TRBJ2-5, the V gene TRBV6-6; 9 positions agree with TRBD2. Germline CDR1 reads MNHNY; CDR2 reads SVGAGI (reference sequence). CDR3 size: 15 residues. Unmatched junction bases numbered 7, after V lost 4 bases and J lost 4 bases. The CDR3 nucleotides are TGTGCCAGCAGTTCGCGCGGGGGGGCCCGAGAGACCCAGTACTTC. Its translation: CASSSRGGARETQYF.

J is TRBJ1-1 and V is TRBV6-5; 9 bases align to TRBD1. V was clipped by 5 bases and J by 9 bases; unmatched bases: 7. Per the germline V gene, CDR1 is MNHEY and CDR2 is SVGAGI. This CDR3 has 13 amino acids. CDR3 in DNA: TGTGCCAGCAGTCGGGACAGGGTGGGGAAAGCTTTCTTT. It translates to CASSRDRVGKAFF.

This clonotype has more than one count but fewer than ten. The gene calls are TRBV5-1 and TRBJ2-2; D perhaps matches TRBD2 (6 bases). Germline CDR1 SGHRS, CDR2 YFSETQ. Trimming removed 5 bases at V and 6 bases at J, with 14 bases between. The CDR3 totals 14 residues. CDR3 DNA sequence: TGCGCCAGCAGACTCGGGGGAGAGTCCGGGGAGCTGTTTTTT. Translation gives CASRLGGESGELFF.

This clonotype has a count of ten or more. The V call is TRBV12-3 or TRBV12-4, the J call TRBJ1-6, with 7 bases that match TRBD1. The CDR3 runs 18 residues. V lost 6 bases and J lost 0; bases outside the gene matches: 11. CDR3 DNA sequence: TGTGCCAGCAGCCGGAACCGGGACAGAAGCTCCTATAATTCACCCCTCCACTTT. This encodes CASSRNRDRSSYNSPLHF.

This clonotype was detected a few times. The rearrangement uses TRBV12-3 or TRBV12-4 and TRBJ2-1; 10 bases agree with TRBD2. This CDR3 is built from 15 residues. The V segment lost 2 bases and the J segment 8 bases; nucleotides outside the gene matches: 6. CDR3 in amino acids: CASSLSSGGVYEQFF. For the CDR3, the DNA is TGTGCCAGCAGTTTATCGAGCGGGGGGGTTTATGAGCAGTTCTTC.

This clonotype has only a few counts. The chain has TRBV7-6 and TRBJ1-4, with a weak D call TRBD1 (6 bases). Germline loops: CDR1 SGHVS, CDR2 FNYEAQ. The CDR3 runs 17 residues. V lost 5 bases and J lost 7, with 23 bases in between. CDR3 coding DNA: TGTGCCAGCAGCCAATCCGGTGGCCGGACAGTAGGTGAAAAACTGTTTTTT. It translates to CASSQSGGRTVGEKLFF.

This chain connects TRBV29-1 to TRBJ2-2; 7 nucleotides line up with TRBD1. The CDR3 sequence is 14 residues long. V was clipped by 7 bases and J by 0 bases; unmatched bases: 5. The germline V gene has CDR1 SQVTM and CDR2 ANQGSEA. The CDR3 region has the DNA TGCAGCGCCAGGGACAGCACGAACACCGGGGAGCTGTTTTTT. Translated: CSARDSTNTGELFF.

This chain joins TRBV7-9 and TRBJ2-3; the match to TRBD1 covers 9 bases. Germline CDR1 reads SEHNR; CDR2 reads FQNEAQ (reference sequence). With V trimmed by 2 bases and J by 4 bases, 4 bases remained unmatched. The CDR3 contains 15 residues. Here the CDR3 DNA reads TGTGCCAGCAGCTTATGGGGGGACAGGGCAGATACGCAGTATTTT. Translating gives CASSLWGDRADTQYF.

The chain is built from TRBV7-2 and TRBJ2-1, with a possible D match to TRBD1 (6 bases). Trimming took off 5 bases at V and 7 bases at J, with 9 bases between the two ends. Germline V gives CDR1 SGHTA, CDR2 FQGNSA. This CDR3 is 12 amino acids long. The CDR3 protein is CASSTQGNEQFF. In nucleotides, the CDR3 is TGTGCCAGCAGCACCCAGGGGAATGAGCAGTTCTTC.

This clonotype was recorded at least ten times. The chain combines TRBV6-6 with TRBJ2-7, with D unclear. Germline V gene sequence: CDR1 MNHNY, CDR2 SVGAGI (reference sequence). Trimming stripped 5 bases from V and 7 bases from J, with 24 bases between. CDR3 length equals 16 residues. The CDR3 DNA sequence: TGTGCCAGCAGTCCCCTAATCCCCCTCAAGACCGAAGAGCAGTACTTC. Translation gives CASSPLIPLKTEEQYF.